This T cell receptor (beta chain) stems from a study of a mutant IDH1 vaccine in newly diagnosed glioma. On the study more broadly: Sex among treated patients split about 60% male, roughly 40% female; mean age was about 40 years. Pretreatment consisted of radiotherapy, temozolomide, or both, with most receiving both.

The time point: week 35, safety follow-up. Doses of 300 ug of mutant IDH1 20-mer peptide were given with topical imiquimod. On this clone itself: What it recognizes is unknown.

Study-level findings and limits: Patients showed vaccine-induced immune responses at a rate of about 93%.

Some clones are missing from TCRdb's copy, which holds only in-frame ones; the method was immunoSEQ multiplex PCR. The sample contains more than 25,000 clones, about 70% of which appear only once. Source: PBMCs, taken from a glioma patient whose treatment included an IDH1 peptide vaccine. The sequence came from a man aged 50-60 years with glioma.

CDR3 loop: CASSFVTDNSPLHF. The CDR3 nucleotides are TGTGCCAGCAGCTTTGTGACGGATAATTCACCCCTCCACTTT. The V gene is TRBV11-3, the J gene TRBJ1-6; unclear D gene. Germline V CDR1 and CDR2: SGHNT, YENEEA. Trimming took off 3 bases at V and 5 bases at J, with 8 bases between the two ends. The CDR3 is 14 amino acids.